This TCR beta chain was captured by sequencing in a study of T cell repertoires in cytomegalovirus infection. Study summary: Public signatures in TCR beta pointed to CMV infection and matching HLA type.

This clonotype was picked up a small number of times. The target antigen is unknown. The germline CDR1 and CDR2 sequences are LGHDT and YNNKEL (reference sequence). The CDR3 covers 17 residues. V gave up 3 bases and J gave up 5 bases; unmatched junction bases: 10. Each CDR3 protein is one row after TCRdb ran MiXCR on the reads. This table holds some 800,000 distinct CDR3 sequences, just under 30% found once. Study-wide results and caveats: There were HLA-C-restricted CMV-specific TCR beta clonotypes dominating the ex vivo response.

The chain has TRBV3-1 and TRBJ2-5; 12 bases align to TRBD2. The material was cultured CD8+ T cells from PBMCs, obtained from culture after CMV antigen stimulation. This TCR was recovered from a human donor in good health (CMV status not recorded). Some clones in this sample may be carry-over from other donors' samples. CDR3 sequence (DNA): TGTGCCAGCAGCCACTGGGCTAGCGGGGGGGCCTTGGAGACCCAGTACTTC. Translation: CASSHWASGGALETQYF.